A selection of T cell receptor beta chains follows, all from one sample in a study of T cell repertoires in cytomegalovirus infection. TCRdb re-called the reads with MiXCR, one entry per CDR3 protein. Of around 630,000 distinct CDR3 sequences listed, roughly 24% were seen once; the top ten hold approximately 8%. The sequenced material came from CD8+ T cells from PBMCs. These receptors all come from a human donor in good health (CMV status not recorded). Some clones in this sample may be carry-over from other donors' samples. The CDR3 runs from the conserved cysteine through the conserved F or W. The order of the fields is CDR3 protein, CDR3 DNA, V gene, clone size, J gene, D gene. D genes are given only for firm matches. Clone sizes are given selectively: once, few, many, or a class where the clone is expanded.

CDR3 protein: CASSFQGIGDEQFF
CDR3 DNA: TGTGCCAGCAGCTTCCAGGGAATCGGGGATGAGCAGTTCTTC
V gene: TRBV5-5
clone size: many
J gene: TRBJ2-1
D gene: -

CDR3 protein: CASSIDPGQGRLTDTQYF
CDR3 DNA: TGTGCCAGTAGTATAGATCCAGGACAGGGGCGACTCACAGATACGCAGTATTTT
V gene: TRBV19
clone size: few
J gene: TRBJ2-3
D gene: TRBD1

CDR3 protein: CASSRSGQTNQPQHF
CDR3 DNA: TGTGCCAGCAGCCGTTCGGGACAGACTAATCAGCCCCAGCATTTT
V gene: TRBV7-8
clone size: few
J gene: TRBJ1-5
D gene: TRBD1

CDR3 protein: CASSTPPTGPTYGYTF
CDR3 DNA: TGTGCCAGCAGCACCCCTCCGACAGGTCCTACCTATGGCTACACCTTC
V gene: TRBV7-9
clone size: -
J gene: TRBJ1-2
D gene: -

CDR3 protein: CSVMGGPEGYTF
CDR3 DNA: TGCAGCGTGATGGGAGGACCGGAGGGCTACACCTTC
V gene: TRBV29-1
clone size: few
J gene: TRBJ1-2
D gene: -

CDR3 protein: CASSFKRLAGSTDTQYF
CDR3 DNA: TGCGCCAGCAGCTTCAAGCGACTAGCGGGGAGCACAGATACGCAGTATTTT
V gene: TRBV5-1
clone size: -
J gene: TRBJ2-3
D gene: TRBD2

CDR3 protein: CASSQDRGLANQETQYF
CDR3 DNA: TGTGCCAGCAGCCAAGATCGAGGACTAGCCAACCAAGAGACCCAGTACTTC
V gene: TRBV14
clone size: many
J gene: TRBJ2-5
D gene: TRBD2

CDR3 protein: CASSFPGSEQYF
CDR3 DNA: TGTGCCAGCAGCTTTCCAGGGAGCGAGCAGTACTTC
V gene: TRBV7-9
clone size: many
J gene: TRBJ2-7
D gene: -

CDR3 protein: CASSGSGLIKETQYF
CDR3 DNA: TGTGCCAGCAGCGGTTCCGGGCTTATAAAAGAGACCCAGTACTTC
V gene: TRBV12-3/TRBV12-4
clone size: few
J gene: TRBJ2-5
D gene: -

CDR3 protein: CASNKGIDYGYTF
CDR3 DNA: TGTGCCAGCAATAAGGGGATCGACTATGGCTACACCTTC
V gene: TRBV7-9
clone size: -
J gene: TRBJ1-2
D gene: -

CDR3 protein: CASSEWQRVGETQYF
CDR3 DNA: TGTGCCAGCAGTGAATGGCAAAGGGTGGGGGAGACCCAGTACTTC
V gene: TRBV25-1
clone size: few
J gene: TRBJ2-5
D gene: -

CDR3 protein: CANHGTANTEAFF
CDR3 DNA: TGTGCCAACCACGGGACAGCGAACACTGAAGCTTTCTTT
V gene: TRBV27
clone size: few
J gene: TRBJ1-1
D gene: TRBD1

CDR3 protein: CASSELLGYNEQFF
CDR3 DNA: TGTGCCAGCAGTGAGCTACTAGGTTACAATGAGCAGTTCTTC
V gene: TRBV25-1
clone size: few
J gene: TRBJ2-1
D gene: -

CDR3 protein: CASSLGSRDNEKLFF
CDR3 DNA: TGTGCCAGCAGCTTAGGGAGCAGGGATAATGAAAAACTGTTTTTT
V gene: TRBV7-2
clone size: many
J gene: TRBJ1-4
D gene: -

CDR3 protein: CASSLSGLNTEAFF
CDR3 DNA: TGTGCCAGCAGCTTATCAGGACTGAACACTGAAGCTTTCTTT
V gene: TRBV7-6
clone size: many
J gene: TRBJ1-1
D gene: -

CDR3 protein: CASSIRRRVMNTEAFF
CDR3 DNA: TGTGCCAGTAGTATAAGGAGGCGGGTGATGAACACTGAAGCTTTCTTT
V gene: TRBV19
clone size: few
J gene: TRBJ1-1
D gene: -

CDR3 protein: CASSQSGDPQHF
CDR3 DNA: TGTGCCAGCAGCCAAAGTGGGGACCCCCAGCATTTT
V gene: TRBV7-9
clone size: -
J gene: TRBJ1-5
D gene: -

CDR3 protein: CVSKIGGGGSPLHF
CDR3 DNA: TGTGTCAGCAAAATCGGGGGGGGCGGCTCACCCCTCCACTTT
V gene: TRBV28
clone size: -
J gene: TRBJ1-6
D gene: -

CDR3 protein: CASSLVDRLTGELFF
CDR3 DNA: TGTGCCAGCAGCTTAGTAGACCGCCTCACCGGGGAGCTGTTTTTT
V gene: TRBV7-9
clone size: few
J gene: TRBJ2-2
D gene: -

CDR3 protein: CSVVLQGAYEQYF
CDR3 DNA: TGCAGCGTTGTTTTACAGGGGGCCTACGAGCAGTACTTC
V gene: TRBV29-1
clone size: -
J gene: TRBJ2-7
D gene: TRBD1

CDR3 protein: CASSHTTSGAADTQYF
CDR3 DNA: TGTGCCAGCAGCCACACGACTAGCGGGGCAGCAGATACGCAGTATTTT
V gene: TRBV4-2
clone size: many
J gene: TRBJ2-3
D gene: TRBD2

CDR3 protein: CASTEGYTNTGELFF
CDR3 DNA: TGTGCCAGCACGGAGGGCTATACGAACACCGGGGAGCTGTTTTTT
V gene: TRBV12-3/TRBV12-4
clone size: -
J gene: TRBJ2-2
D gene: -

CDR3 protein: CASSPTGEGSPLHF
CDR3 DNA: TGCGCCAGCAGTCCGACAGGGGAAGGTTCACCCCTCCACTTT
V gene: TRBV23-1
clone size: -
J gene: TRBJ1-6
D gene: TRBD1

CDR3 protein: CATLDRETYNEQFF
CDR3 DNA: TGTGCCACCCTCGACAGGGAAACCTACAATGAGCAGTTCTTC
V gene: TRBV28
clone size: many
J gene: TRBJ2-1
D gene: TRBD1

CDR3 protein: CASSHRAGEETQYF
CDR3 DNA: TGTGCCAGCAGTCATAGAGCGGGGGAAGAGACCCAGTACTTC
V gene: TRBV28
clone size: -
J gene: TRBJ2-5
D gene: TRBD2

CDR3 protein: CASSYTGGGYGYTF
CDR3 DNA: TGTGCCAGCAGTTACACAGGAGGGGGCTATGGCTACACCTTC
V gene: TRBV6-6
clone size: few
J gene: TRBJ1-2
D gene: -

CDR3 protein: CSASGQGAYYGYTF
CDR3 DNA: TGCAGTGCTAGTGGCCAGGGGGCTTACTATGGCTACACCTTC
V gene: TRBV20-1
clone size: -
J gene: TRBJ1-2
D gene: TRBD1

CDR3 protein: CASSADIFTDTQYF
CDR3 DNA: TGTGCCAGCAGCGCGGACATCTTCACAGATACGCAGTATTTT
V gene: TRBV5-6
clone size: -
J gene: TRBJ2-3
D gene: -

CDR3 protein: CASSLAGGFSYNEQFF
CDR3 DNA: TGTGCCAGCAGTTTAGCGGGGGGGTTCTCCTACAATGAGCAGTTCTTC
V gene: TRBV6-2/TRBV6-3
clone size: -
J gene: TRBJ2-1
D gene: TRBD2

CDR3 protein: CASSPLGAGGLTGELFF
CDR3 DNA: TGTGCCAGCAGCCCCCTGGGTGCGGGGGGCCTCACCGGGGAGCTGTTTTTT
V gene: TRBV6-1
clone size: -
J gene: TRBJ2-2
D gene: TRBD2

CDR3 protein: CSVFTTASYNEQFF
CDR3 DNA: TGCAGCGTTTTTACAACAGCCTCCTACAATGAGCAGTTCTTC
V gene: TRBV29-1
clone size: -
J gene: TRBJ2-1
D gene: -

CDR3 protein: CASSPAFSRSTDTQYF
CDR3 DNA: TGTGCCAGCAGCCCGGCCTTTTCGCGTAGCACAGATACGCAGTATTTT
V gene: TRBV7-8
clone size: many
J gene: TRBJ2-3
D gene: -

CDR3 protein: CATSSGTGVYGYTF
CDR3 DNA: TGTGCCACCAGCTCCGGGACAGGGGTCTATGGCTACACCTTC
V gene: TRBV15
clone size: -
J gene: TRBJ1-2
D gene: TRBD1

CDR3 protein: CASSWVGLAAKNIQYF
CDR3 DNA: TGTGCCAGCAGCTGGGTTGGACTCGCAGCCAAAAACATTCAGTACTTC
V gene: TRBV7-4
clone size: -
J gene: TRBJ2-4
D gene: -

CDR3 protein: CASSYRPSTDTQYF
CDR3 DNA: TGTGCCAGCAGTTACCGGCCTAGCACAGATACGCAGTATTTT
V gene: TRBV6-6
clone size: few
J gene: TRBJ2-3
D gene: -

CDR3 protein: CASSWGLAGGGNEQFF
CDR3 DNA: TGTGCCAGCAGTTGGGGACTAGCGGGGGGTGGAAATGAGCAGTTCTTC
V gene: TRBV6-2/TRBV6-3
clone size: few
J gene: TRBJ2-1
D gene: TRBD2

CDR3 protein: CASSLALRDKGTYTF
CDR3 DNA: TGTGCCAGCAGCTTAGCGTTGCGGGACAAAGGCACCTACACCTTC
V gene: TRBV7-2
clone size: many
J gene: TRBJ1-2
D gene: -

CDR3 protein: CASSQSVLTEAFF
CDR3 DNA: TGCGCCAGCAGCCAATCGGTCCTCACTGAAGCTTTCTTT
V gene: TRBV4-3
clone size: -
J gene: TRBJ1-1
D gene: -

CDR3 protein: CSVENEGGVYEQYF
CDR3 DNA: TGCAGCGTCGAGAATGAGGGGGGTGTCTACGAGCAGTACTTC
V gene: TRBV29-1
clone size: -
J gene: TRBJ2-7
D gene: -

CDR3 protein: CSASPTPRQGGEQFF
CDR3 DNA: TGCAGTGCTTCCCCTACCCCGAGACAGGGAGGCGAGCAGTTCTTC
V gene: TRBV20-1
clone size: -
J gene: TRBJ2-1
D gene: -

CDR3 protein: CAAGSGNTIYF
CDR3 DNA: TGTGCCGCGGGTTCTGGAAACACCATATATTTT
V gene: TRBV7-9
clone size: -
J gene: TRBJ1-3
D gene: -

CDR3 protein: CASSSGSPPLDYTF
CDR3 DNA: TGTGCCAGTAGTTCCGGGTCCCCACCCCTTGACTACACCTTC
V gene: TRBV19
clone size: -
J gene: TRBJ1-2
D gene: -

CDR3 protein: CSVQLAERTDTQYF
CDR3 DNA: TGCAGCGTTCAACTAGCCGAGAGAACAGATACGCAGTATTTT
V gene: TRBV29-1
clone size: few
J gene: TRBJ2-3
D gene: -

CDR3 protein: CSASASGGPYSVHEQYF
CDR3 DNA: TGCAGTGCTAGTGCTAGCGGGGGCCCATACTCCGTCCACGAGCAGTACTTC
V gene: TRBV20-1
clone size: once
J gene: TRBJ2-7
D gene: TRBD2

CDR3 protein: CASTDRRGGRWSYTF
CDR3 DNA: TGTGCCAGCACCGACCGACGGGGTGGAAGATGGAGCTACACCTTC
V gene: TRBV6-5
clone size: many
J gene: TRBJ1-2
D gene: -

CDR3 protein: CSARGRYRASTDTQYF
CDR3 DNA: TGCAGTGCTAGAGGGAGGTATCGGGCTAGCACAGATACGCAGTATTTT
V gene: TRBV20-1
clone size: -
J gene: TRBJ2-3
D gene: -

CDR3 protein: CAGRGQSEQYF
CDR3 DNA: TGTGCCGGTCGGGGACAGAGCGAGCAGTACTTC
V gene: TRBV6-1
clone size: few
J gene: TRBJ2-7
D gene: TRBD1

CDR3 protein: CASSFGSGFGETQYF
CDR3 DNA: TGTGCCAGCAGTTTCGGTTCAGGTTTCGGAGAGACCCAGTACTTC
V gene: TRBV12-3/TRBV12-4
clone size: many
J gene: TRBJ2-5
D gene: -

CDR3 protein: CASSSGTGNTGELFF
CDR3 DNA: TGTGCCAGTAGTTCCGGGACAGGGAACACCGGGGAGCTGTTTTTT
V gene: TRBV19
clone size: many
J gene: TRBJ2-2
D gene: TRBD1

CDR3 protein: CASTGPGGAWEETQYF
CDR3 DNA: TGTGCCAGCACTGGGCCAGGGGGCGCGTGGGAAGAGACCCAGTACTTC
V gene: TRBV2
clone size: -
J gene: TRBJ2-5
D gene: TRBD1

CDR3 protein: CASSFGSRGNEQFF
CDR3 DNA: TGTGCCAGCAGCTTCGGGTCGAGGGGCAATGAGCAGTTCTTC
V gene: TRBV7-6
clone size: many
J gene: TRBJ2-1
D gene: -

CDR3 protein: CASSLTPVAVETQYF
CDR3 DNA: TGTGCCAGCAGCTTAACTCCGGTGGCGGTGGAGACCCAGTACTTC
V gene: TRBV7-8
clone size: many
J gene: TRBJ2-5
D gene: -